Shown below are 9 T cell receptor beta chains from a single sample sequenced in a study of Ad26.COV2.S vaccination and SARS-CoV-2 variants. Assay used: immunoSEQ multiplex PCR; TCRdb lists only in-frame clones, some missing. The sample shows 300,000 to 400,000 clones, roughly 90% of them seen only once. Indicated treatment: some 19 received Ad26.COV2.S at low or high dose, single or two shots; about 5 received placebo; per-sample allocation not given. Following the first vaccine or placebo injection, samples were taken on day 63. The sequenced sample was peripheral blood, obtained in a trial of Ad26.COV2.S vaccine versus placebo. These receptors were collected from a person between 18 and 65 years old who received the Ad26.COV2.S COVID-19 vaccine or a placebo.

The rearrangement joins TRBV18 to TRBJ2-7, with a weak D call TRBD2 (6 bases). CDR3 length: 15 residues. The germline CDR1 and CDR2 sequences are KGHSH and LQKENI. V was shortened by 3 bases and J by 2 bases, with 14 bases between the two germline ends. CDR3 sequence: CASSPGVSGAYEQYF. The CDR3 nucleotides are TGTGCCAGCTCACCCGGTGTATCGGGAGCCTACGAGCAGTACTTC.

J is TRBJ1-3 and V is TRBV24-1, with D perhaps TRBD1 (5 bases). Germline assignment: CDR1 KGHDR and CDR2 SFDVKD. The CDR3 loop spans 16 amino acids. V lost 4 bases and J 4 bases, leaving 16 bases between the germline ends. The CDR3 reads CATSDPPGGSGNTIYF. In DNA, the CDR3 is TGTGCCACCAGTGACCCTCCGGGGGGGTCCGGAAACACCATATATTTT.

V gene TRBV7-2 combines with J gene TRBJ2-7; 8 bases match TRBD2. CDR1 is SGHTA and CDR2 is FQGNSA in the germline V gene. The CDR3 consists of 15 residues. Trimming cost V 3 bases and J 2 bases; bases outside gene matches: 6. This CDR3 is CASSFGAGGPYEQYF. The DNA for the CDR3 is TGTGCCAGCAGCTTTGGGGCGGGAGGTCCCTACGAGCAGTACTTC.

This chain joins TRBV4-3 and TRBJ1-2; weak D call: TRBD1 (5 bases). The CDR3 is 18 residues long. Germline V CDR1 and CDR2: LGHNA, YSLEER. The V end was cut by 0 bases, the J end by 0 bases, with 17 bases between. For the CDR3, the DNA is TGCGCCAGCAGCCAAGATGCTTTCCGAGAGGGGACTAACTATGGCTACACCTTC. It translates to CASSQDAFREGTNYGYTF.

The chain has TRBV30 and TRBJ1-2; a possible D gene is TRBD1 (5 bases). V lost 6 bases to trimming and J lost 8 bases, with 16 bases between them. This CDR3 has 12 residues. CDR1 GTSNPN and CDR2 SVGIG come from the germline V gene (reference sequence). The CDR3 is CACYTGNGGYTF. CDR3 nucleotide sequence: TGTGCCTGCTATACAGGTAACGGAGGCTACACCTTC.

This clone was recorded only once. The J gene is TRBJ2-1, the V gene TRBV7-9; 8 bases align to TRBD1. V shed 5 bases, J shed 0 bases, and the junction held 0 bases outside the gene matches. Germline V gene lookup returns CDR1 SEHNR and CDR2 FQNEAQ (reference sequence). The CDR3 length is 14 residues. CDR3 loop: CASSDRGSYNEQFF. DNA for the CDR3: TGTGCCAGCAGCGACAGGGGCTCCTACAATGAGCAGTTCTTC.

This chain connects TRBV21-1 to TRBJ2-2. TRBV21-1 counts as a pseudogene. The CDR3 extends over 11 amino acids. The CDR3 protein is CASSTPGELFF. CDR3 coding DNA: TGTGCCAGCAGCACCCCCGGGGAGCTGTTTTTT.

This chain links TRBV7-3 with TRBJ2-4; a weak D match, TRBD2 (6 bases). Germline CDR1 is SGHTA and CDR2 is FQGTGA. The CDR3 is made up of 15 amino acids. V was pared by 5 bases and J by 2 bases, with 13 bases between. The CDR3, as DNA: TGTGCCAGCAGCCAGGGAAGCGGGTCCAAAAACATTCAGTACTTC. It encodes CASSQGSGSKNIQYF.

This clone was recorded a few times. This chain uses TRBV24-1 with TRBJ2-2; 10 nucleotides agree with TRBD1. CDR3 size: 15 residues. Germline V gives CDR1 KGHDR, CDR2 SFDVKD. V trimming: 6 bases; J trimming: 1 base; junction bases outside the gene matches: 1. CDR3 DNA sequence: TGTGCCACCAGTTGGACAGGGGGGAACACCGGGGAGCTGTTTTTT. Its protein product is CATSWTGGNTGELFF.